These T cell receptor beta chains were read from a single sample in a study of CD8+ T cells in alopecia areata. Assay used: immunoSEQ multiplex PCR; TCRdb lists only in-frame clones, some missing. Of 50,000 to 70,000 clones in the sample, 44% were seen once. Input material: NKG2D-low CD8+ T cells sorted from blood. The receptors originated from a human donor with alopecia areata. Both conserved end residues are part of each CDR3. The order of the fields is J gene, D gene, V gene, clone size, CDR3 protein, CDR3 DNA. The D gene is left open where the match is weak. Clone size is stated in some rows and not others, as once, few, many or a class when expanded.

>TRBJ1-5|.|TRBV30|.
CAWRGGTDTNQPQHF
TGTGCCTGGAGAGGGGGGACGGATACGAATCAGCCCCAGCATTTT
>TRBJ2-2|TRBD2|TRBV4-2|.
CASSQEGLGGVATGELFF
TGTGCCAGCAGCCAAGAGGGTCTCGGGGGGGTTGCTACCGGGGAGCTGTTTTTT
>TRBJ2-7|TRBD2|TRBV5-1|.
CASTSRTRGYEQYF
TGCGCCAGCACCTCCCGGACTAGAGGCTACGAGCAGTACTTC
>TRBJ1-1|.|TRBV14|.
CASSQVGRGRDEAFF
TGTGCCAGCAGCCAAGTTGGGAGAGGGCGAGATGAAGCTTTCTTT
>TRBJ2-7|.|TRBV4-2|.
CASSQDPGGTYEQYF
TGTGCCAGCAGCCAAGATCCTGGCGGAACCTACGAGCAGTACTTC
>TRBJ2-1|TRBD2|TRBV29-1|few
CSVELTLAAQFF
TGCAGCGTTGAATTGACTCTAGCGGCCCAGTTCTTC
>TRBJ2-1|.|TRBV2|.
CATQKREEQFF
TGTGCCACCCAGAAACGCGAAGAGCAGTTCTTC
>TRBJ2-7|TRBD1|TRBV7-9|few
CASRTGLKGEQYF
TGTGCCAGCCGGACAGGGTTGAAGGGGGAGCAGTACTTC
>TRBJ2-7|.|TRBV4-3|once
CASSQEFEGLYEQYF
TGCGCCAGCAGCCAAGAATTCGAGGGACTCTACGAGCAGTACTTC
>TRBJ2-1|.|TRBV7-8|.
CASSSLAADNEQFF
TGTGCCAGCAGCTCCCTGGCCGCGGACAATGAGCAGTTCTTC
>TRBJ2-7|.|TRBV5-1|few
CASSPPGESYEQYF
TGCGCCAGCAGCCCCCCAGGGGAGTCGTACGAGCAGTACTTC
>TRBJ2-1|.|TRBV7-9|.
CASSLVSSRHEQFF
TGTGCCAGCAGCTTAGTCTCTAGCCGGCATGAGCAGTTCTTC
>TRBJ1-1|.|TRBV5-1|medium-sized
CASSPWTADTEAFF
TGCGCCAGCAGCCCATGGACCGCGGACACTGAAGCTTTCTTT
>TRBJ2-7|.|TRBV29-1|.
CSVEGRDSYEQYF
TGCAGCGTTGAAGGGCGGGATTCCTACGAGCAGTACTTC
>TRBJ2-5|.|TRBV10-3|few
CAISGGTNTQETQYF
TGTGCCATCAGTGGGGGGACAAATACACAAGAGACCCAGTACTTC
>TRBJ2-3|TRBD2|TRBV6-1|.
CASSEQTSGSDTQYF
TGTGCCAGCAGTGAACAGACTAGCGGGAGTGATACGCAGTATTTT
>TRBJ2-2|TRBD1|TRBV6-4|few
CANSAGGAGELFF
TGTGCCAACAGTGCAGGGGGAGCCGGGGAGCTGTTTTTT
>TRBJ2-7|TRBD1|TRBV9|few
CASSVGQGNYEQYF
TGTGCCAGCAGCGTCGGACAGGGGAACTACGAGCAGTACTTC
>TRBJ2-5|.|TRBV25-1|.
CASSPRETQYF
TGTGCCAGCAGTCCCCGAGAGACCCAGTACTTC
>TRBJ2-7|TRBD1|TRBV7-9|.
CASSGQGKGHYEQYF
TGTGCCAGCAGCGGACAGGGAAAGGGGCACTACGAGCAGTACTTC
>TRBJ2-1|.|TRBV5-8|.
CASSLRGFLGNEQFF
TGTGCCAGCAGCTTGAGGGGTTTCTTGGGCAATGAGCAGTTCTTC
>TRBJ2-7|.|TRBV19|.
CASSILYGAYEQYF
TGTGCCAGTAGTATACTGTATGGGGCCTACGAGCAGTACTTC
>TRBJ1-2|.|TRBV27|.
CASSPGSGYTF
TGTGCCAGCAGCCCAGGGTCTGGCTACACCTTC
>TRBJ2-1|TRBD1|TRBV29-1|few
CSVVTGDVRDEQFF
TGCAGCGTCGTCACAGGGGATGTCCGTGATGAGCAGTTCTTC
>TRBJ2-7|TRBD1|TRBV7-6|.
CASSQNRGEQYF
TGTGCCAGCAGCCAAAACAGGGGCGAGCAGTACTTC
>TRBJ2-6|.|TRBV7-2|.
CASSFSHSGANVLTF
TGTGCCAGCAGCTTTTCACACTCTGGGGCCAACGTCCTGACTTTC
>TRBJ1-1|TRBD1|TRBV29-1|.
CSVDNRGADTEAFF
TGCAGCGTTGATAACAGGGGGGCCGACACTGAAGCTTTCTTT
>TRBJ1-5|TRBD1|TRBV2|few
CASSDDRAGQPQHF
TGTGCCAGCAGTGATGACAGGGCTGGGCAGCCCCAGCATTTT
>TRBJ2-7|.|TRBV5-1|once
CASSPGYEQYF
TGCGCCAGCAGCCCCGGGTATGAGCAGTACTTC
>TRBJ2-1|.|TRBV28|.
CASSSPKGLKNEQFF
TGTGCCAGCAGTTCCCCCAAGGGGCTAAAGAATGAGCAGTTCTTC
>TRBJ1-1|.|TRBV15|few
CATSGSGTEAFF
TGTGCCACCTCAGGCTCAGGAACTGAAGCTTTCTTT
>TRBJ2-4|.|TRBV11-2|.
CASSLVRGGENIQYF
TGTGCCAGCAGCTTAGTTCGTGGGGGCGAAAACATTCAGTACTTC
>TRBJ2-1|TRBD2|TRBV28|few
CASRGGRGEQFF
TGTGCCAGCAGGGGCGGGAGAGGCGAGCAGTTCTTC
>TRBJ1-2|.|TRBV29-1|.
CSVAIRFGYTF
TGCAGCGTGGCCATCAGGTTCGGCTACACCTTC
>TRBJ2-7|.|TRBV7-9|few
CASSLGLTSYEQYF
TGTGCCAGCAGCTTAGGCCTAACATCCTACGAGCAGTACTTC
>TRBJ2-3|.|TRBV27|.
CASSSGLYTDTQYF
TGTGCCAGCAGTTCCGGGCTGTACACAGATACGCAGTATTTT
>TRBJ2-5|.|TRBV7-9|.
CASSDDSKGETQYF
TGTGCCAGCAGCGACGATTCAAAGGGAGAGACCCAGTACTTC
>TRBJ1-2|.|TRBV4-1|.
CASSQEGGGRLGYTF
TGCGCCAGCAGCCAAGAGGGCGGGGGGAGGTTGGGCTACACCTTC
>TRBJ2-1|.|TRBV4-1|.
CASSQDQRERFF
TGCGCCAGCAGCCAAGATCAGAGGGAAAGATTCTTC
>TRBJ2-7|TRBD2|TRBV27|.
CASSRGDEQYF
TGTGCCAGCTCGCGGGGGGACGAGCAGTACTTC
>TRBJ2-5|.|TRBV29-1|few
CSVVDWAETQYF
TGCAGCGTTGTTGATTGGGCGGAGACCCAGTACTTC
>TRBJ2-2|TRBD1|TRBV28|.
CASSAGDSHTGELFF
TGTGCCAGCAGTGCCGGGGACAGCCACACCGGGGAGCTGTTTTTT